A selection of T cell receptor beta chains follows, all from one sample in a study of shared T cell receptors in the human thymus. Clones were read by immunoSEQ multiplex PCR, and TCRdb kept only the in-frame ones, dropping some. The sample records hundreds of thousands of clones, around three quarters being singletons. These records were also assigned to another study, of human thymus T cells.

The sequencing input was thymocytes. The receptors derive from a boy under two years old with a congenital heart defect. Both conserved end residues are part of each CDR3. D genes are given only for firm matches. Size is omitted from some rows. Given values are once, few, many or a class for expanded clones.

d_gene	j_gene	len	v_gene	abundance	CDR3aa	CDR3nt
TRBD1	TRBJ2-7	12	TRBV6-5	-	CASSRTGYEQYF	TGTGCCAGCAGCCGGACAGGGTACGAGCAGTACTTC
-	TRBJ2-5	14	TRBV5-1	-	CASSPDMGAETQYF	TGCGCCAGCAGCCCAGACATGGGAGCCGAGACCCAGTACTTC
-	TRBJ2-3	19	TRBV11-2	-	CASSSSDPIPTGPSYTQYF	TGTGCCAGCAGCTCCTCAGACCCGATTCCTACAGGGCCCTCATATACGCAGTATTTT
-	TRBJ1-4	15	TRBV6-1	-	CASSEEQAPNEKLFF	TGTGCCAGCAGTGAGGAACAGGCCCCTAATGAAAAACTGTTTTTT
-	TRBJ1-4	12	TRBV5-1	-	CASSPLREKLFF	TGCGCCAGCAGTCCACTCCGCGAAAAACTGTTTTTT
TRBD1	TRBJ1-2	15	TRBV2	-	CASSDRGSLNYGYTF	TGTGCCAGCAGCGACAGGGGCTCCCTTAACTATGGCTACACCTTC
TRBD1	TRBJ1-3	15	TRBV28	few	CASRPGTGFRNTIYF	TGTGCCAGCAGGCCCGGGACAGGGTTTCGAAACACCATATATTTT
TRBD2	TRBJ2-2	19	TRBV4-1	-	CASSQDLHRGAGKLGELFF	TGCGCCAGCAGCCAAGACCTACACCGTGGAGCGGGAAAGCTCGGGGAGCTGTTTTTT
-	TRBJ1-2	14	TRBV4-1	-	CASSQDPQGGGYTF	TGCGCCAGCAGCCAAGACCCGCAGGGAGGCGGCTACACCTTC
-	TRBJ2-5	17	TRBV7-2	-	CASSLAPPGGAFGTQYF	TGTGCCAGCAGCTTAGCCCCCCCGGGGGGCGCTTTTGGGACCCAGTACTTC
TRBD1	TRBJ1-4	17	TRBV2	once	CASGSRVRGPANEKLFF	TGTGCCAGCGGAAGTAGGGTCAGGGGGCCGGCTAATGAAAAACTGTTTTTT
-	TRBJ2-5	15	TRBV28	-	CASSFYSVGRETQYF	TGTGCCAGCAGTTTCTACAGTGTAGGTCGCGAGACCCAGTACTTC
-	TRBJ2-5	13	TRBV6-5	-	CASSYDSQETQYF	TGTGCCAGCAGTTACGACAGCCAAGAGACCCAGTACTTC
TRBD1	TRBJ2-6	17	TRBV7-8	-	CASSLGQDLSGANVLTF	TGTGCCAGCAGCTTGGGACAGGACCTCTCTGGGGCCAACGTCCTGACTTTC
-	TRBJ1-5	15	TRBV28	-	CASRLQGPGGQPQHF	TGTGCCAGCAGGCTCCAGGGTCCGGGAGGTCAGCCCCAGCATTTT
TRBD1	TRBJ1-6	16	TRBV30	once	CAWSGTEGSYNSPLHF	TGTGCCTGGAGCGGGACAGAAGGTTCCTATAATTCACCCCTCCACTTT
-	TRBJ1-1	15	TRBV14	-	CASSQSRGKRTEAFF	TGTGCCAGCAGCCAGTCAAGGGGGAAGAGGACTGAAGCTTTCTTT
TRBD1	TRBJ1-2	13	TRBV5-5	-	CASSPGQGYGYTF	TGTGCCAGCAGCCCTGGACAGGGCTATGGCTACACCTTC
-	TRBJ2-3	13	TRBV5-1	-	CASRHHRSYTQYF	TGCGCCAGCAGGCACCACAGGAGCTATACGCAGTATTTT
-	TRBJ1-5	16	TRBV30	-	CAWSVGQGYSNQPQHF	TGTGCCTGGAGTGTGGGGCAGGGCTATAGCAATCAGCCCCAGCATTTT
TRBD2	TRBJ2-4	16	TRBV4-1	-	CASSQQGLAGGGIQYF	TGCGCCAGCAGCCAACAGGGACTAGCGGGGGGTGGCATTCAGTACTTC
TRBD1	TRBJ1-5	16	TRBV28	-	CASSLEGAHSNQPQHF	TGTGCCAGCAGTTTAGAGGGGGCCCATAGCAATCAGCCCCAGCATTTT
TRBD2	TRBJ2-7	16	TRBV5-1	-	CASSLVLAGGHYEQYF	TGCGCCAGCAGCTTGGTACTAGCGGGAGGGCATTACGAGCAGTACTTC
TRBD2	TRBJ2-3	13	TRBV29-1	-	CSVPSGRVDTQYF	TGCAGCGTGCCTAGCGGGAGGGTAGATACGCAGTATTTT
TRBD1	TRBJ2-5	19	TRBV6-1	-	CASSERTGGNGSLQETQYF	TGTGCCAGCAGTGAAAGGACAGGGGGCAATGGATCCCTTCAAGAGACCCAGTACTTC
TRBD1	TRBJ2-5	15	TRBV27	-	CASSLTPGQGETQYF	TGTGCCAGCAGTTTAACACCGGGACAGGGGGAGACCCAGTACTTC
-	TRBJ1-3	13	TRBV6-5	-	CASSTPSSNTIYF	TGTGCCAGCAGTACCCCAAGTAGTAACACCATATATTTT
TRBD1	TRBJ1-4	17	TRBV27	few	CASSSGPTGGGDEKLFF	TGTGCCAGCAGTTCGGGCCCGACAGGGGGTGGGGATGAAAAACTGTTTTTT
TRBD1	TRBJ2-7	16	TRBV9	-	CASSAGTANLPYEQYF	TGTGCCAGCAGCGCCGGGACAGCTAACTTACCCTACGAGCAGTACTTC
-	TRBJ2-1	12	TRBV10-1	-	CASSDPGNEQFF	TGCGCCAGTAGTGATCCAGGAAATGAGCAGTTCTTC
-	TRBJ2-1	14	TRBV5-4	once	CASSKPDSYNEQFF	TGTGCCAGCAGCAAACCGGACAGCTACAATGAGCAGTTCTTC
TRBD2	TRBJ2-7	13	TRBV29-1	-	CSVEAGGPNEQYF	TGCAGCGTTGAGGCGGGAGGGCCCAACGAGCAGTACTTC
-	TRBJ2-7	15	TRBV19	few	CASSIGGEATYEQYF	TGTGCCAGTAGTATTGGGGGCGAGGCCACCTACGAGCAGTACTTC
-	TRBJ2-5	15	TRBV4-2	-	CASSQAPGTRETQYF	TGTGCCAGCAGCCAAGCCCCCGGGACTCGAGAGACCCAGTACTTC
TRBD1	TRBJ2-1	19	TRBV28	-	CASSFPRQGLGGAYNEQFF	TGTGCCAGCAGTTTCCCCCGACAGGGGTTAGGGGGCGCCTACAATGAGCAGTTCTTC
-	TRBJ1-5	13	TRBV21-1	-	CASSTRVRQPQHF	TGTGCCAGCAGCACCAGGGTACGGCAGCCCCAGCATTTT
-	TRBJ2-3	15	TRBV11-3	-	CASSLDIVPTDTQYF	TGTGCCAGCAGCTTAGATATAGTCCCCACAGATACGCAGTATTTT
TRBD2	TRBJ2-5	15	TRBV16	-	CASSQRGTPRETQYF	TGTGCCAGCAGCCAGCGGGGGACCCCAAGGGAGACCCAGTACTTC
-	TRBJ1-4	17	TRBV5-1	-	CASSLEYRKTTNEKLFF	TGCGCCAGCAGCTTGGAATACAGGAAAACAACTAATGAAAAACTGTTTTTT
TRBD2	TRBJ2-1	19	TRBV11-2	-	CASSLGLAGGGEGDNEQFF	TGTGCCAGCAGCCTGGGACTAGCGGGGGGCGGGGAGGGTGACAATGAGCAGTTCTTC
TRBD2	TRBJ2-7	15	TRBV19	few	CASSIRDYPPYEQYF	TGTGCCAGTAGTATACGGGACTACCCTCCTTACGAGCAGTACTTC
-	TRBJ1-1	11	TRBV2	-	CASIENTEAFF	TGTGCCAGCATAGAGAACACTGAAGCTTTCTTT